These 8 T cell receptor beta chains came from one sample sequenced in a study of a mutant IDH1 vaccine in newly diagnosed glioma (dated by TCRdb to the early 2020s). The intended sense of this specimen's time point label: week 11, during vaccination. Every vaccine dose consisted of 300 ug of a 20-mer mutant IDH1 peptide in Montanide, administered subcutaneously together with topical imiquimod. The receptor library was made with the immunoSEQ multiplex PCR assay. In its TCRdb copy, this immuneACCESS table keeps in-frame sequences only and misses some clones. Where compared with another copy, unresolved V genes explain less than half of these, and the others have no known cause. The sample table records some 26,000 clones; around 70% of these occur just once. Of the sample, roughly 11% falls within the top ten clones. Their cognate antigens are unknown. The starting material was peripheral blood mononuclear cells (PBMCs), obtained from a glioma patient whose treatment included an IDH1 peptide vaccine. Receptor source: a man between 18 and 29 years old with glioma. Some clones in this sample may be carry-over from other donors' samples.

The chain employs TRBV13 and TRBJ2-3, with 14 nucleotides matching TRBD2. Unmatched junction bases numbered 6, after V lost 3 bases and J lost 1 base. The CDR3 totals 18 residues. CDR1 is PRHDT and CDR2 is FYEKMQ in the germline V gene (reference sequence). The CDR3 nucleotides read TGTGCCAGCAGCTTGATCCCGGGACTAGCGGGGGGCACAGATACGCAGTATTTT. Translating it yields CASSLIPGLAGGTDTQYF.

CDR3: CATRETASGRANEQFF. Written as DNA, the CDR3 is TGTGCCACCAGAGAGACGGCTAGCGGGAGGGCTAATGAGCAGTTCTTC. V usage is TRBV15 and J usage is TRBJ2-1; 12 bases map to TRBD2. V gave up 6 bases and J gave up 7 bases; unmatched junction bases: 10. This CDR3 spans 16 amino acids. Germline-derived CDR1 and CDR2 are LNHNV and YYDKDF (reference sequence).

The chain links TRBV5-6 to TRBJ1-5; D gene unclear. Deletions cut 2 bases from V and 2 bases from J, with 20 bases between. In germline, CDR1 is SGHDT, CDR2 YYEEEE. The CDR3 has 18 amino acids. CDR3 sequence: CASSFSPLAGSGNQPQHF. CDR3 DNA: TGTGCCAGCAGCTTTTCTCCTCTAGCGGGTAGTGGCAATCAGCCCCAGCATTTT.

The chain links TRBV4-3 to TRBJ2-5; TRBD2 matches at 7 bases. This CDR3 contains 14 residues. Germline trimming cut 1 base from V and 5 bases from J; bases unmatched to any gene: 4. Germline CDR1 LGHNA, CDR2 YSLEER. The CDR3 loop reads CASSQVVSGETQYF. CDR3 coding DNA: TGCGCCAGCAGCCAAGTTGTTAGCGGGGAGACCCAGTACTTC.

In its sample, this clone was seen a few times. The rearrangement joins TRBV30 to TRBJ1-1; D is uncertain. The CDR3 is 13 amino acids. CDR1 and CDR2 from the germline V gene are GTSNPN and SVGIG (reference sequence). V lost 3 bases, J lost 2 bases, and 10 bases lay in between. The CDR3 DNA reads TGTGCCTGGAGCCGCGTAGGAAACACTGAAGCTTTCTTT. Protein product: CAWSRVGNTEAFF.

This clone was observed once. J is TRBJ1-5 and V is TRBV27; no reliable D call. V was clipped by 1 base and J by 0 bases, with 10 bases between them. This CDR3 has 16 residues. Germline V lookup: CDR1 MNHEY, CDR2 SMNVEV (reference sequence). CDR3 protein: CASSLYGLHSNQPQHF. In DNA, the CDR3 is TGTGCCAGCAGTTTATACGGCCTACATAGCAATCAGCCCCAGCATTTT.

The chain has TRBV4-2 and TRBJ2-7; no definite D call. The germline CDR1 and CDR2 sequences are LGHNA and YNFKEQ. The V gene lost 0 bases and the J gene lost 3 bases, with 12 bases spanning the gap. This CDR3 is built from 15 residues. The CDR3 DNA is TGTGCCAGCAGCCAAGAGTCTAGTCAAGGCTACGAGCAGTACTTC. Translating it yields CASSQESSQGYEQYF.

The chain uses TRBV2 and TRBJ2-3; 7 bases map to TRBD1. Germline V gene lookup returns CDR1 SNHLY and CDR2 FYNNEI. The V and J ends lost 6 bases and 0 bases, in that order; junction bases with no gene match: 6. This CDR3 spans 15 amino acids. The CDR3 here is CASRRQGGSTDTQYF. The CDR3 nucleotides read TGTGCCAGCAGAAGACAGGGCGGGAGCACAGATACGCAGTATTTT.